This T cell receptor beta chain was captured in a study of cytomegalovirus exposure and HLA in healthy donors. Notes on this clone: Its target is not known.

General study findings and limits: As confirmed in vitro, three CMV-associated chains were specific for CMV antigens. Many donors shared some public TCRs, even though most TCR sequences were rare.

Trimming removed 0 bases at V and 4 bases at J, with 20 bases between. The CDR3 is made up of 18 amino acids. Germline lookup yields CDR1 SGDLS and CDR2 YYNGEE. The data were produced by immunoSEQ multiplex PCR, yet TCRdb's version contains in-frame clones alone and is incomplete. The sample consists of roughly 300,000 clones, approximately 90% of them appearing once. The chain has TRBV9 and TRBJ2-1; a possible D gene is TRBD2 (6 bases). Sequenced material: PBMCs. This receptor was taken from a woman aged 18-35 years in good health and CMV-seronegative. Here the CDR3 reads CASSVALLAGRHYNEQFF. The CDR3, as DNA: TGTGCCAGCAGCGTAGCCTTGTTGGCGGGACGACATTACAATGAGCAGTTCTTC.